One and the same sample provided the 14 T cell receptor beta chains below, sequenced in a study of CD8+ T cells in alopecia areata. Sequencing used cDNA as its template, made by extracting RNA and reverse transcribing it. The data were produced by immunoSEQ multiplex PCR, yet TCRdb's version contains in-frame clones alone and is incomplete. Among some 150,000 clones, 40% to 65% were seen once, and the ten largest hold 15% to 20%. Sample: CD8+ T cells sorted from blood, taken at week 0. All receptors derive from a human donor with alopecia areata.

The chain joins TRBV29-1 to TRBJ2-7; no firm D call. The CDR3 has 12 residues. Looked up from germline, CDR1 is SQVTM and CDR2 is ANQGSEA. The germline V and J ends were trimmed by 4 bases and 4 bases, with 11 bases remaining between them. The DNA of the CDR3 is TGCAGCGTTGGTTATACCCGGTACGAGCAGTACTTC. Residues: CSVGYTRYEQYF.

This clone was seen only a few times. J is TRBJ1-5 and V is TRBV5-1, with 10 bases fitting TRBD1. J lost 7 bases, V lost 4 bases, and 5 bases had no gene match. Per germline, CDR1 SGHRS and CDR2 YFSETQ. This CDR3 has 14 amino acids. The CDR3 region is CASSPGQGFQPQHF. As DNA, the CDR3 is TGCGCCAGCAGCCCGGGACAGGGGTTCCAGCCCCAGCATTTT.

The chain recombines TRBV29-1 with TRBJ2-3; 10 positions match TRBD1. J lost 2 bases, V lost 6 bases, and 8 bases had no gene match. The CDR3 extends over 15 amino acids. Germline-derived CDR1 and CDR2 are SQVTM and ANQGSEA. This CDR3 reads CSVMDRGSYTDTQYF. The CDR3 nucleotides read TGCAGCGTGATGGACAGGGGGTCTTACACAGATACGCAGTATTTT.

The chain employs TRBV9 and TRBJ2-1, with a possible D match to TRBD2 (5 bases). The length of the CDR3 is 15 residues. Germline values: CDR1 SGDLS, CDR2 YYNGEE. V lost 0 bases, J lost 8 bases, and 15 bases lay in between. Here the CDR3 reads CASSVESGFFYEQFF. The CDR3 DNA reads as TGTGCCAGCAGCGTAGAAAGCGGTTTTTTTTATGAGCAGTTCTTC.

The chain couples TRBV27 to TRBJ2-7; TRBD1 or TRBD2 may be the D gene (5 bases each). Germline loops: CDR1 MNHEY, CDR2 SMNVEV (reference sequence). V dropped 6 bases and J dropped 7 bases, with 22 bases sitting between them. The CDR3 contains 15 residues. Written as DNA, the CDR3 is TGTGCCAGCAGCCCCCGTGTGACCGTTGGGGGTGAGCAGTACTTC. It translates to CASSPRVTVGGEQYF.

The chain employs TRBV6-6 and TRBJ2-3; TRBD2 is a possible D gene (6 bases). The CDR3 totals 14 residues. V dropped 2 bases and J dropped 2 bases, with 8 bases sitting between them. Germline V gene sequence: CDR1 MNHNY, CDR2 SVGAGI (reference sequence). DNA for the CDR3: TGTGCCAGCAGTTACCGGGACTTCACAGATACGCAGTATTTT. Translating gives CASSYRDFTDTQYF.

The chain uses TRBV7-3 and TRBJ2-5; no clear D. The CDR3 length is 13 residues. V was clipped by 5 bases and J by 5 bases, with 12 bases between them. Germline values: CDR1 SGHTA, CDR2 FQGTGA. CDR3 sequence (DNA): TGTGCCAGCAGCCAGCCTCCCGGGGAGACCCAGTACTTC. It encodes CASSQPPGETQYF.

CDR3 DNA sequence: TGCAGCGCCCGAGGGGGGACAGGCTCCAATGAGCAGTTCTTC. Its translation is CSARGGTGSNEQFF. The rearrangement joins TRBV29-1 to TRBJ2-1, with 8 bases identical to TRBD1. CDR1 is SQVTM, CDR2 ANQGSEA, per germline. CDR3 length equals 14 residues. The V segment lost 7 bases and the J segment 6 bases; nucleotides outside the gene matches: 11.

This rearrangement joins TRBV20-1 to TRBJ1-2; D is unclear. The V end was cut by 7 bases, the J end by 3 bases, with 6 bases between. The CDR3 runs 10 residues. Germline-derived CDR1 and CDR2 are DFQATT and SNEGSKA (reference sequence). The CDR3 DNA reads TGCAGTGTACGCGACTATGGCTACACCTTC. This encodes CSVRDYGYTF.

V gene TRBV29-1 combines with J gene TRBJ2-1; 8 bases map to TRBD1. The V segment lost 7 bases and the J segment 9 bases; nucleotides outside the gene matches: 11. The CDR3 runs 13 residues. Looked up from germline, CDR1 is SQVTM and CDR2 is ANQGSEA. The CDR3 DNA follows: TGCAGCGCCCAGGGGGCTATGTCGGGTGAGCAGTTCTTC. It specifies CSAQGAMSGEQFF.

In the case of this clone: This same CDR3 is encoded by further DNA sequences in the sample. The J gene is TRBJ1-1, the V gene TRBV29-1; no definite D call. V was trimmed by 6 bases and J by 1 base, leaving 9 bases between them. The CDR3 loop spans 12 amino acids. CDR1 is SQVTM, CDR2 ANQGSEA, per germline. The CDR3 nucleotides are TGCAGCGTCCGACCTGGGAACACTGAAGCTTTCTTT. Residues: CSVRPGNTEAFF.

The chain uses TRBV10-3 and TRBJ2-3, with 9 bases fitting TRBD1. The CDR3 is 17 residues long. With V trimmed by 0 bases and J by 4 bases, 8 bases remained unmatched. The germline V gene has CDR1 ENHRY and CDR2 SYGVKD. Written as DNA, the CDR3 is TGTGCCATCAGTGAGTCCGGACAGGGGAAAAGGGCAGATACGCAGTATTTT. Protein product: CAISESGQGKRADTQYF.

The gene calls are TRBV30 and TRBJ1-1; D not resolved. V lost 0 bases, J lost 4 bases, and 12 bases lay in between. This CDR3 region has 14 residues. The V gene's germline CDR1 is GTSNPN and CDR2 SVGIG (reference sequence). CDR3 sequence: CAWSVMVAGTEAFF. CDR3 nucleotide sequence: TGTGCCTGGAGTGTTATGGTAGCAGGCACTGAAGCTTTCTTT.

V is TRBV5-5 and J is TRBJ2-5; TRBD1 agrees at 9 bases. Germline V lookup: CDR1 SGHKS, CDR2 YYEKEE (reference sequence). The CDR3 loop spans 16 amino acids. Trimming cost V 3 bases and J 4 bases; bases outside gene matches: 10. The CDR3, as DNA: TGTGCCAGCAGCTCGGGACAGGGTGGTTTCGCAGAGACCCAGTACTTC. Translated, it gives CASSSGQGGFAETQYF.